The TCR beta chain described here comes from a study of blood T cell repertoires in COVID-19. Background on the study: Both acute and convalescent COVID-19 samples were obtained from the United States, Italy and Spain. Nucleic acid was either cDNA or gDNA, and it came from T cells, B-cell-depleted T cells, or PBMCs.

Source study methods: Amplified reference gene primers provided the basis for estimating nucleated cell counts. The table came from immunoSEQ multiplex PCR; TCRdb's copy has only in-frame clones and leaves some out. That table furnishes V, J and clone size, whereas the DNA furnished D and trimming. This table has under 350,000 clones, around 89% appearing once. CDR1 is LNHNV and CDR2 is YYDKDF in the germline V gene (reference sequence). With 8 bases removed from V and 0 bases from J, the gap between germline ends came to 11 bases. This CDR3 has 13 residues. The sequence came from a middle-aged man with acute or convalescent COVID-19. Sequenced: peripheral blood. V usage is TRBV15 and J usage is TRBJ2-7; possible D gene TRBD2, 6 bases. The DNA for the CDR3 is TGTGCCACCCAGTTGGGGGGCTCCTACGAGCAGTACTTC. Its translation is CATQLGGSYEQYF.